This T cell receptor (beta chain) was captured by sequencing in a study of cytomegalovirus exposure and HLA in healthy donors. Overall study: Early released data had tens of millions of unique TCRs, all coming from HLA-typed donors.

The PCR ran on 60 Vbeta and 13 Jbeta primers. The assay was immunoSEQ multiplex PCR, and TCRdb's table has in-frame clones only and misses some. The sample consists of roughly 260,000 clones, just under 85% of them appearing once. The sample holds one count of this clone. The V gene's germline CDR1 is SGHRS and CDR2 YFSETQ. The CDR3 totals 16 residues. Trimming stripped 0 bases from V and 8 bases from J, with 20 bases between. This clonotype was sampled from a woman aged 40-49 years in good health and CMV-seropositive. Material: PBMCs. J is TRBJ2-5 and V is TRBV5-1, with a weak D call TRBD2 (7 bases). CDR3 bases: TGCGCCAGCAGCTTGGAAGGGGGGGGATACAAGAAAACCCAGTACTTC. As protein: CASSLEGGGYKKTQYF.